These T cell receptor beta chains were read from a single sample in a study of shared clonotypes between healthy human individuals. The protocol was immunoSEQ multiplex PCR, while the TCRdb copy is restricted to in-frame clones and leaves out a portion. This table holds some 1 million clones, about 80% found once. Source material: memory CD4+ T cells sorted from blood. The receptors derive from a man in his late teens or twenties in good health. CDR3s include the opening cysteine and the closing phenylalanine or tryptophan. Fields, in order: CDR3 length, V gene, J gene, CDR3 protein.

CDR3 length: 14
V gene: TRBV6-5
J gene: TRBJ1-1
CDR3 protein: CASSSGYAGPEAFF

CDR3 length: 12
V gene: TRBV6-6
J gene: TRBJ1-1
CDR3 protein: CASSSGGTEAFF

CDR3 length: 15
V gene: TRBV4-1
J gene: TRBJ2-2
CDR3 protein: CASSQGDRDTGELFF

CDR3 length: 16
V gene: TRBV12-5
J gene: TRBJ2-3
CDR3 protein: CASGSDRGHSTDTQYF

CDR3 length: 16
V gene: TRBV7-2
J gene: TRBJ2-1
CDR3 protein: CASSPRGLAGGTEQFF

CDR3 length: 13
V gene: TRBV30
J gene: TRBJ1-5
CDR3 protein: CAWRGQSNQPQHF

CDR3 length: 14
V gene: TRBV5-6
J gene: TRBJ1-6
CDR3 protein: CASSLDTGGTPLHF

CDR3 length: 15
V gene: TRBV10-3
J gene: TRBJ2-2
CDR3 protein: CAITSGTGDTGELFF

CDR3 length: 15
V gene: TRBV5-1
J gene: TRBJ1-3
CDR3 protein: CASSLDTGMTNTIYF

CDR3 length: 15
V gene: TRBV19
J gene: TRBJ2-5
CDR3 protein: CASSIQGRRKETQYF

CDR3 length: 15
V gene: TRBV30
J gene: TRBJ2-7
CDR3 protein: CAWRETGPFSYEQYF

CDR3 length: 16
V gene: TRBV10-3
J gene: TRBJ1-5
CDR3 protein: CAIRGDRFTSNQPQHF

CDR3 length: 14
V gene: TRBV7-2
J gene: TRBJ2-2
CDR3 protein: CASSFSGYTGELFF

CDR3 length: 13
V gene: TRBV10-3
J gene: TRBJ2-3
CDR3 protein: CAIRTDSTDTQYF

CDR3 length: 14
V gene: TRBV6-5
J gene: TRBJ1-4
CDR3 protein: CASRPDRGNEKLFF

CDR3 length: 15
V gene: TRBV6-4
J gene: TRBJ2-3
CDR3 protein: CASSDGLAGGHGQYF

CDR3 length: 12
V gene: TRBV18
J gene: TRBJ2-5
CDR3 protein: CASSNFQETQYF

CDR3 length: 14
V gene: TRBV12-5
J gene: TRBJ1-1
CDR3 protein: CASGSGLQDTEAFF

CDR3 length: 14
V gene: TRBV2
J gene: TRBJ2-7
CDR3 protein: CASKEFTESYEQYF

CDR3 length: 13
V gene: TRBV5-1
J gene: TRBJ2-2
CDR3 protein: CASSTGHTGELFF

CDR3 length: 13
V gene: TRBV29-1
J gene: TRBJ1-2
CDR3 protein: CSVTGLLDYGYTF

CDR3 length: 13
V gene: TRBV30
J gene: TRBJ1-5
CDR3 protein: CAWAPGWSQPQHF

CDR3 length: 16
V gene: TRBV2
J gene: TRBJ1-6
CDR3 protein: CASSEEPGRYNSPLHF

CDR3 length: 13
V gene: TRBV11-2
J gene: TRBJ1-1
CDR3 protein: CASSFTGATEAFF

CDR3 length: 17
V gene: TRBV7-2
J gene: TRBJ2-7
CDR3 protein: CASSRGLAGESGREQYF

CDR3 length: 16
V gene: TRBV7-9
J gene: TRBJ2-3
CDR3 protein: CASSLETFTSTDTQYF

CDR3 length: 13
V gene: TRBV25-1
J gene: TRBJ2-7
CDR3 protein: CASYGEGAREQYF

CDR3 length: 13
V gene: TRBV7-3
J gene: TRBJ2-5
CDR3 protein: CASSSGGQETQYF

CDR3 length: 15
V gene: TRBV6-6
J gene: TRBJ1-1
CDR3 protein: CASSAPGQGNTEAFF

CDR3 length: 16
V gene: TRBV5-1
J gene: TRBJ1-6
CDR3 protein: CASSLKGGGPNSPLHF

CDR3 length: 13
V gene: TRBV30
J gene: TRBJ1-1
CDR3 protein: CAWGRDFVSEAFF

CDR3 length: 14
V gene: TRBV10-3
J gene: TRBJ1-3
CDR3 protein: CAIRAGSSGNTIYF

CDR3 length: 15
V gene: TRBV7-2
J gene: TRBJ2-7
CDR3 protein: CASSLRRLGPYEQYF

CDR3 length: 19
V gene: TRBV27
J gene: TRBJ2-3
CDR3 protein: CASNLAGKGSTGVPGTQYF

CDR3 length: 14
V gene: TRBV5-4
J gene: TRBJ2-7
CDR3 protein: CASSLELAAREQYF

CDR3 length: 18
V gene: TRBV4-2
J gene: TRBJ2-1
CDR3 protein: CASSQGGLAGALRDEQFF

CDR3 length: 19
V gene: TRBV9
J gene: TRBJ2-6
CDR3 protein: CASSLPGASGLSGANVLTF

CDR3 length: 13
V gene: TRBV6-1
J gene: TRBJ2-1
CDR3 protein: CASSGGQYNEQFF

CDR3 length: 16
V gene: TRBV11-2
J gene: TRBJ1-3
CDR3 protein: CASSLDAGYPGNTIYF

CDR3 length: 15
V gene: TRBV30
J gene: TRBJ2-3
CDR3 protein: CAWSVQSGGTDTQYF

CDR3 length: 15
V gene: TRBV7-9
J gene: TRBJ2-3
CDR3 protein: CASSRTSGSTDTQYF

CDR3 length: 14
V gene: TRBV5-6
J gene: TRBJ1-2
CDR3 protein: CASSFWTGSYGYTF

CDR3 length: 16
V gene: TRBV9
J gene: TRBJ2-7
CDR3 protein: CASSVDRSARSYEQYF

CDR3 length: 16
V gene: TRBV30
J gene: TRBJ2-5
CDR3 protein: CAWSVRQGTWAETQYF

CDR3 length: 13
V gene: TRBV30
J gene: TRBJ1-6
CDR3 protein: CAWRGTTGNPLHF

CDR3 length: 16
V gene: TRBV19
J gene: TRBJ1-4
CDR3 protein: CASSIGSNLVQEKLFF

CDR3 length: 14
V gene: TRBV6-1
J gene: TRBJ2-3
CDR3 protein: CASSADRGTDTQYF

CDR3 length: 15
V gene: TRBV28
J gene: TRBJ1-5
CDR3 protein: CASSLLAAGAQPQHF

CDR3 length: 18
V gene: TRBV4-2
J gene: TRBJ2-2
CDR3 protein: CASSQGLGRQGFPGELFF

CDR3 length: 14
V gene: TRBV4-1
J gene: TRBJ2-5
CDR3 protein: CASSPTGLQETQYF

CDR3 length: 13
V gene: TRBV6-1
J gene: TRBJ1-1
CDR3 protein: CASRYLRETEAFF

CDR3 length: 15
V gene: TRBV25-1
J gene: TRBJ1-4
CDR3 protein: CATSRRGTYNEKLFF

CDR3 length: 14
V gene: TRBV5-4
J gene: TRBJ1-1
CDR3 protein: CASSEAGWEGTAFF

CDR3 length: 15
V gene: TRBV18
J gene: TRBJ1-2
CDR3 protein: CASSPDDRGNYGYTF

CDR3 length: 15
V gene: TRBV7-2
J gene: TRBJ2-7
CDR3 protein: CASSPTGTGHYEQYF

CDR3 length: 18
V gene: TRBV19
J gene: TRBJ2-1
CDR3 protein: CASIGLAGGTSSYNEQFF